In its sample, the clone carrying this T cell receptor beta chain was seen once. This entry belongs to a study of OX40 agonist ivuxolimab in advanced cancers. Study-wide background: Participants, 80% to 90% male, averaged roughly 55 years of age, ranging from about 23 to 85.

The CDR3 has 12 amino acids. Germline CDR1 reads SQVTM; CDR2 reads ANQGSEA. V was cut by 7 bases and J by 9 bases, with 19 bases left in between. Repertoires were generated with immunoSEQ multiplex PCR, while TCRdb's copy carries only in-frame clones and drops some. The sample yields 50,000 or so clones, 91% seen once. The chain recombines TRBV29-1 with TRBJ2-7; D may match TRBD1 or TRBD2 (6 bases each). The sequences come from CD4+ or CD8+ T cells sorted from blood, collected in a trial of the OX40 agonist ivuxolimab. This TCR came from an adult with an advanced solid tumor such as melanoma, head and neck, liver or kidney cancer. The CDR3 DNA reads as TGCAGCGCCGCTAGACTGGGGGGCACGCAGTACTTC. This sequence encodes CSAARLGGTQYF.